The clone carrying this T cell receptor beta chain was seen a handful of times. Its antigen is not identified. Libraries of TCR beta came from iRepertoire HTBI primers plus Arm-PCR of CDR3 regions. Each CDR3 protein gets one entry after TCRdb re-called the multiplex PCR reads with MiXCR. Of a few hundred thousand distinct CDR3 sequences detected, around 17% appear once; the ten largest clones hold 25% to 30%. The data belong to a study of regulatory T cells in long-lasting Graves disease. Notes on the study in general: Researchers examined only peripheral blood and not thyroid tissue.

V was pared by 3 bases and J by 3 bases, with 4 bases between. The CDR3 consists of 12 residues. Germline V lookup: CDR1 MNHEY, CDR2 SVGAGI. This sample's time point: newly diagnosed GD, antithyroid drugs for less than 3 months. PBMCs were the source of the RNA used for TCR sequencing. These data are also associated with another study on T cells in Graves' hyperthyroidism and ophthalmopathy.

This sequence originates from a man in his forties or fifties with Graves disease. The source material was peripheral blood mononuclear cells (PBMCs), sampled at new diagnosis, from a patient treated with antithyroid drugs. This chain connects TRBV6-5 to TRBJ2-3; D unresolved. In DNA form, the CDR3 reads TGTGCCAGCAGTTATGGTACAGATACGCAGTATTTT. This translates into CASSYGTDTQYF.